A single sample gave rise to the 17 T cell receptor beta chains below, sequenced in a study of T cells in Graves' hyperthyroidism and ophthalmopathy. RNA transcripts yielded amplified TCR beta CDR3 regions. RT-PCR in the first round (using the HTBI primer set) targeted the TCR CDR3. MiXCR was run by TCRdb on the multiplex PCR reads, yielding one entry per CDR3 protein. The table lists approximately 530,000 distinct CDR3 sequences, about 20% of them singletons. The specimen was blood. These receptors all stem from a man in his forties with Graves' ophthalmopathy.

CDR3 sequence reads: CATRDRGSLNEQFF. CDR3 sequence (DNA): TGTGCCACTCGGGACAGGGGATCCCTCAATGAGCAGTTCTTC. The chain carries TRBV15 and TRBJ2-1; 10 nucleotides match TRBD1. The CDR3 runs to 14 residues. Germline values: CDR1 LNHNV, CDR2 YYDKDF (reference sequence). V lost 9 bases to trimming and J lost 6 bases; unmatched junction nucleotides: 8.

The sample holds a few counts of this clonotype. This chain links TRBV7-2 with TRBJ2-2, with D perhaps matching TRBD1 (5 bases). The CDR3 runs 16 residues. V was clipped by 4 bases and J by 1 base, with 13 bases between them. Per the germline V gene, CDR1 is SGHTA and CDR2 is FQGNSA. Here the CDR3 reads CASSSPAGMNTGELFF. CDR3 nucleotide sequence: TGTGCCAGCAGCTCACCAGCAGGGATGAACACCGGGGAGCTGTTTTTT.

The chain links TRBV29-1 to TRBJ2-3; D not certain. V lost 5 bases, J lost 1 base, and 10 bases lay in between. Germline V gene sequence: CDR1 SQVTM, CDR2 ANQGSEA. The CDR3 contains 13 residues. In DNA form, the CDR3 reads TGCAGCGTTCTAGGTCTTGGCACAGATACGCAGTATTTT. Its translation is CSVLGLGTDTQYF.

The V and J genes are TRBV3-1 and TRBJ2-7; 12 nucleotides match TRBD2. Germline V gives CDR1 LGHDT, CDR2 YNNKEL (reference sequence). V lost 5 bases to trimming and J lost 6 bases; unmatched junction nucleotides: 8. The CDR3 covers 15 residues. The CDR3, as DNA: TGTGCCAGCAGCTACCGACTAGCGGGGGCCTCCGAGCAGTACTTC. Residues: CASSYRLAGASEQYF.

As for this clonotype: A much more abundant neighbour one base away suggests this may be a read error. V is TRBV7-8 and J is TRBJ2-7, with 8 bases identical to TRBD1. Germline V gene sequence: CDR1 SGHVS, CDR2 FQNEAQ. CDR3 length: 13 amino acids. In nucleotides, the CDR3 is TGTGCCAGCAGCTCAGGGGGCCCCTACGAGCAGTGCTTC. Protein: CASSSGGPYEQCF.

Ten or more counts support this clonotype. CDR3 sequence reads: CASSLAAHNNEQFF. In nucleotides, the CDR3 is TGCGCCAGCAGCTTAGCGGCCCACAACAATGAGCAGTTCTTC. The V call is TRBV5-1, the J call TRBJ2-1; weak D call: TRBD2 (5 bases). Germline-derived CDR1 and CDR2 are SGHRS and YFSETQ. Trimming pared 2 bases from V and 5 bases from J, leaving 11 bases between. This CDR3 region has 14 residues.

This clonotype was seen many times. The chain has TRBV11-2 and TRBJ2-2; TRBD1 matches at 10 bases. The trim removed 5 bases at V and 5 bases at J, leaving 8 bases unmatched. The germline V gene has CDR1 SGHAT and CDR2 FQNNGV. There are 16 residues in the CDR3. CDR3 nucleotides: TGTGCCAGCAGCAAACGACAGGGGGCTAGGACCGGGGAGCTGTTTTTT. This codes for CASSKRQGARTGELFF.

V usage is TRBV19 and J usage is TRBJ1-2; the match to TRBD1 covers 7 bases. CDR1 LNHDA and CDR2 SQIVND come from the germline V gene (reference sequence). With 3 bases clipped from V and 4 bases from J, the junction kept 8 bases outside the gene matches. This CDR3 is built from 15 residues. CDR3 nucleotides: TGTGCCAGTAGTATGGCTGGAGGGGGCACCTATGGCTACACCTTC. It translates to CASSMAGGGTYGYTF.

The table lists this clonotype with many counts. The V gene is TRBV20-1, the J gene TRBJ2-5; 7 bases are a match to TRBD1. Losses at the gene ends were 2 bases for V and 5 bases for J; bases not matched to a gene: 8. The CDR3 extends over 14 amino acids. Germline loops: CDR1 DFQATT, CDR2 SNEGSKA (reference sequence). The CDR3 is CSARSQTGPETQYF. Written as DNA, the CDR3 is TGCAGTGCTAGATCCCAGACAGGGCCGGAGACCCAGTACTTC.

This clonotype was counted at least ten times. The chain uses TRBV7-3 and TRBJ2-1, with TRBD2 matching over 8 bases. In germline, CDR1 is SGHTA, CDR2 FQGTGA. This CDR3 is 15 amino acids long. Trimming at V came to 3 bases and at J to 6 bases, leaving 7 bases not matched to a gene. For the CDR3, the DNA is TGTGCCAGCAGCTTGGATGGGACTAGGGGCAATGAGCAGTTCTTC. Amino acids: CASSLDGTRGNEQFF.

The chain is built from TRBV13 and TRBJ1-2; 7 nucleotides line up with TRBD1. J lost 5 bases, V lost 1 base, and 1 base had no gene match. The CDR3 loop spans 13 amino acids. Germline V gene sequence: CDR1 PRHDT, CDR2 FYEKMQ (reference sequence). As DNA, the CDR3 is TGTGCCAGCAGCTTAGCGGGACAGTATGGCTACACCTTC. It specifies CASSLAGQYGYTF.

A few counts support this clonotype. The rearrangement joins TRBV10-3 to TRBJ1-2; D unresolved. CDR1 and CDR2 from the germline V gene are ENHRY and SYGVKD. Trimming stripped 2 bases from V and 8 bases from J, with 15 bases between. The CDR3 totals 14 residues. CDR3 bases: TGTGCCATCAGTGAGGGTCACCAAGCTATGGGCTACACCTTC. It codes for CAISEGHQAMGYTF.

Of note for this clonotype: This clone may be a read error of a much larger clone one base away. The chain employs TRBV27 and TRBJ1-1; 8 bases agree with TRBD1. The germline V gene has CDR1 MNHEY and CDR2 SMNVEV (reference sequence). The CDR3 loop spans 15 amino acids. The chain's CDR3 is CASSLKPTGATEALF. CDR3 DNA sequence: TGTGCCAGCAGTTTAAAACCGACAGGGGCCACTGAAGCTCTCTTT.

The gene calls are TRBV19 and TRBJ2-1; D uncertain. The CDR3 consists of 15 residues. Germline CDR1 reads LNHDA; CDR2 reads SQIVND (reference sequence). Trimming removed 1 base from V and 7 bases from J, with 14 bases in between. The CDR3 region has the DNA TGTGCCAGTAGTATAGGGGTGGGGTTGTGGAATGAGCAGTTCTTC. This translates into CASSIGVGLWNEQFF.

This clonotype was counted a few times. This may be a read error: a much more frequent sequence differs by one nucleotide. V and J are TRBV28 and TRBJ2-1; D uncertain. The CDR3 totals 12 residues. CDR1 and CDR2 from the germline V gene are MDHEN and SYDVKM. In nucleotides, the CDR3 is TGTGCCAGCAGTTTATCTTCTAATGAGCAGTCCTTC. Protein sequence: CASSLSSNEQSF.

V is TRBV29-1 and J is TRBJ2-3, with D maybe TRBD2 (6 bases). The V end lost 5 bases, the J end lost 6 bases, and 18 bases lay between the germline ends. Germline CDR1 SQVTM, CDR2 ANQGSEA. CDR3 size: 14 residues. The CDR3 sequence is CSVPRGSPHDTQYF. The DNA of the CDR3 is TGCAGCGTTCCCCGGGGGAGCCCACATGATACGCAGTATTTT.

A few counts support this clonotype. This chain connects TRBV6-1 to TRBJ1-1, with unresolved D. V was pared by 7 bases and J by 5 bases, with 8 bases between. The V gene's germline CDR1 is MNHNS and CDR2 SASEGT. This CDR3 is 11 amino acids long. CDR3 region: CASMRKTEAFF. For the CDR3, the DNA is TGTGCCAGCATGAGGAAGACTGAAGCTTTCTTT.